This T cell receptor beta chain was profiled in a study of spatial heterogeneity in lung cancer. Study results and limitations: The number of expanded tumor alpha and beta chains correlated with mutation number. Coverage of tumor T cells, an estimated figure, was roughly 7.2% for alpha and 13% for beta chains.

TCRdb reanalysed the 5' RACE reads using MiXCR and keeps one entry per CDR3 protein. The sample has 100,000 or so distinct CDR3 sequences; approximately 4.7% are singletons. V dropped 8 bases and J dropped 4; count of bases not matched to a gene: 10. Germline V gives CDR1 SGHAT, CDR2 FQNNGV. CDR3 size: 16 residues. Time point in this sample: sample taken at primary tumor resection. This clonotype was recorded at least ten times. Its antigen is undetermined. This clonotype was obtained from a male donor with early-stage non-small cell lung cancer. This material consisted of lung tumor tissue, taken at surgery. The chain joins TRBV11-2 to TRBJ2-2, with TRBD2 identical over 10 bases. CDR3 loop: CASRSLAGARTGELFF. In nucleotides, the CDR3 is TGTGCCAGCCGTTCGCTAGCGGGAGCACGCACCGGGGAGCTGTTTTTT. Full variable domain (missing parts from reference TRBV11-2 and TRBJ2-2): EAGVAQSPRYKIIEKRQSVAFWCNPISGHATLYWYQQILGQGPKLLIQFQNNGVVDDSQLPKDRFSAERLKGVDSTLKIQPAKLEDSAVYLCASRSLAGARTGELFFGEGSRLTVL.